One sample yielded the 13 T cell receptor beta chains listed below, sequenced in a study of cytomegalovirus exposure and HLA in healthy donors. The repertoire was sequenced with immunoSEQ multiplex PCR; TCRdb's copy has only in-frame clones and lacks some. The sample lists some 78,000 clones; around 96% were seen once. The specimen sequenced was PBMCs. These receptors were collected from a man between 18 and 35 years old in good health and CMV-seropositive.

CDR3 bases: TGTGCCACCAGCAGAGACGGTTATAGCAATCAGCCCCAGCATTTT. Its translation: CATSRDGYSNQPQHF. The chain is built from TRBV15 and TRBJ1-5; D gene ambiguous. The CDR3 covers 15 residues. Germline V gene sequence: CDR1 LNHNV, CDR2 YYDKDF (reference sequence). Trimming removed 0 bases from V and 0 bases from J, with 6 bases in between. Drawing the rest from reference TRBV15 and TRBJ1-5, the complete variable domain is DAMVIQNPRYQVTQFGKPVTLSCSQTLNHNVMYWYQQKSSQAPKLLFHYYDKDFNNEADTPDNFQSRRPNTSFCFLDIRSPGLGDTAMYLCATSRDGYSNQPQHFGDGTRLSIL.

The V gene is TRBV4-2, the J gene TRBJ2-5, with 7 bases aligning to TRBD2. Trimming took 0 bases from V and 2 from J; bases not matched to a gene: 12. Germline V gene lookup returns CDR1 LGHNA and CDR2 YNFKEQ. The CDR3 totals 18 residues. The CDR3 nucleotides are TGTGCCAGCAGCCAAGACGACTTGGGGGGGATTACTCAAGAGACCCAGTACTTC. Its protein product is CASSQDDLGGITQETQYF.

The chain couples TRBV5-1 to TRBJ2-7; 11 bases agree with TRBD2. The V segment lost 5 bases and the J segment 5 bases; nucleotides outside the gene matches: 9. The CDR3 is made up of 15 amino acids. Looked up from germline, CDR1 is SGHRS and CDR2 is YFSETQ. The CDR3 DNA sequence: TGCGCCAGCAGGGAACTAGCGGGAGATGGAAACGAGCAGTACTTC. It encodes CASRELAGDGNEQYF. The variable domain in full, with the rest retrieved from reference TRBV5-1 and TRBJ2-7, is KAGVTQTPRYLIKTRGQQVTLSCSPISGHRSVSWYQQTPGQGLQFLFEYFSETQRNKGNFPGRFSGRQFSNSRSEMNVSTLELGDSALYLCASRELAGDGNEQYFGPGTRLTVT.

The CDR3: CASILPRDFKSNEQFF. The CDR3 nucleotides are TGTGCCAGCATTCTACCCAGGGACTTTAAATCCAATGAGCAGTTCTTC. This chain uses TRBV25-1 with TRBJ2-1, with D possibly being TRBD2 (6 bases). Germline V gene data show CDR1 as MGHDK and CDR2 as SYGVNS. Trimming cost V 7 bases and J 6 bases, with 22 bases left between them. CDR3 length: 16 amino acids.

The rearrangement uses TRBV14 and TRBJ2-1, with TRBD2 identical over 13 bases. V dropped 3 bases and J dropped 3; count of bases not matched to a gene: 8. The CDR3 has 18 residues. The V gene's germline CDR1 is SGHDN and CDR2 FVKESK. CDR3 amino acids: CASSQGLAGPFNYNEQFF. The DNA of the CDR3 is TGTGCCAGCAGCCAGGGACTAGCGGGACCTTTTAACTACAATGAGCAGTTCTTC.

The rearrangement uses TRBV19 and TRBJ2-1, with TRBD2 matching over 7 bases. The junction had 6 bases not matched to a gene; V was cut back by 1 base and J by 9 bases. The CDR3 runs to 14 residues. Germline V gives CDR1 LNHDA, CDR2 SQIVND (reference sequence). In nucleotides, the CDR3 is TGTGCCAGTAGTATAGCACTAGCGACCATTGAGCAGTTCTTC. Translated, it gives CASSIALATIEQFF.

The chain uses TRBV27 and TRBJ2-7; TRBD2 aligns across 11 bases. The V gene end was trimmed by 6 bases and the J gene end by 4 bases; junction bases not matched to a gene: 5. The CDR3 extends over 14 amino acids. CDR1 is MNHEY and CDR2 is SMNVEV in the germline V gene (reference sequence). CDR3 region: CASRPGLADYEQYF. CDR3 nucleotide sequence: TGTGCCAGCAGGCCGGGACTAGCGGATTACGAGCAGTACTTC.

The chain is built from TRBV18 and TRBJ2-3; 7 bases map to TRBD2. CDR1 and CDR2 from the germline V gene are KGHSH and LQKENI. The CDR3 loop spans 16 amino acids. J gave up 1 base and V 1 base, and 5 bases lay outside the gene matches. CDR3 nucleotide sequence: TGTGCCAGCTCACCACAAGAGGCGGGAGGCACAGATACGCAGTATTTT. Its translation is CASSPQEAGGTDTQYF.

The V gene is TRBV19, the J gene TRBJ2-1; 10 bases are shared with TRBD2. The CDR3 spans 15 residues. V lost 1 base, J lost 7 bases, and 4 bases stayed unmatched. The germline CDR1 and CDR2 sequences are LNHDA and SQIVND (reference sequence). The CDR3 reads CASSIASGSNNEQFF. The CDR3 DNA reads as TGTGCCAGTAGTATAGCTAGCGGGAGTAATAATGAGCAGTTCTTC.

The J gene is TRBJ2-3, the V gene TRBV7-6; possible D gene TRBD2, 6 bases. This CDR3 is 16 amino acids long. V lost 5 bases and J lost 2, with 17 bases in between. CDR1 is SGHVS, CDR2 FNYEAQ, per germline. This chain's CDR3 is CASSQDYLGPTDTQYF. The CDR3 DNA sequence: TGTGCCAGCAGCCAGGACTACCTGGGCCCCACAGATACGCAGTATTTT. The complete variable domain, with remaining parts taken from reference TRBV7-6 and TRBJ2-3, reads GAGVSQSPRYKVTKRGQDVALRCDPISGHVSLYWYRQALGQGPEFLTYFNYEAQQDKSGLPNDRFSAERPEGSISTLTIQRTEQRDSAMYRCASSQDYLGPTDTQYFGPGTRLTVL.

This chain connects TRBV4-1 to TRBJ2-1; TRBD1 agrees at 7 bases. The germline gives CDR1 MGHRA, CDR2 YSYEKL. J gave up 3 bases and V 1 base, and 9 bases lay outside the gene matches. The CDR3 is made up of 17 amino acids. The CDR3: CASSQVLLRDSYNEQFF. The CDR3 nucleotides are TGCGCCAGCAGCCAAGTATTGCTTCGGGACAGCTACAATGAGCAGTTCTTC.

The rearrangement uses TRBV10-3 and TRBJ2-5; 10 bases line up with TRBD2. Trimming took 0 bases from V and 4 from J; bases not matched to a gene: 5. Looked up from germline, CDR1 is ENHRY and CDR2 is SYGVKD. There are 16 residues in the CDR3. In DNA, the CDR3 is TGTGCCATCAGTGAGTCGCTAGCGGGAGCTTCAGAGACCCAGTACTTC. As protein: CAISESLAGASETQYF.

V is TRBV6-5 and J is TRBJ1-1; weak D call: TRBD1 (6 bases). The germline V gene encodes CDR1 MNHEY and CDR2 SVGAGI. CDR3 length: 15 amino acids. With 2 bases removed from V and 6 bases from J, the gap between germline ends came to 16 bases. CDR3 bases: TGTGCCAGCAGTTACGCCCTGTGGGGGGGCGCTGAAGCTTTCTTT. Protein product: CASSYALWGGAEAFF.